This T cell receptor (beta chain) comes out of a study of cytomegalovirus exposure and HLA in healthy donors. V lost 2 bases, J lost 4 bases, and 7 bases stayed unmatched. The CDR3 is 18 amino acids. The germline gives CDR1 MNHEY, CDR2 SMNVEV (reference sequence). Study findings and constraints: Fewer N-insertions than the roughly 670-donor mean were reportedly shown by an Asian-associated ancestry cluster in a later analysis. A cluster of highly shared sequence variants was likely a sequencing artifact. The study found most TCR sequences rare, yet found some public TCRs in many donors.

Both 60 Vbeta primers and 13 Jbeta primers went into the PCR. Profiled with immunoSEQ multiplex PCR; TCRdb holds only in-frame clones, not every one. This table lists about 46,000 clones. To note about this clone: Antigen: not known.

The J gene is TRBJ2-5, the V gene TRBV27; 16 positions agree with TRBD2. The sequence derives from a middle-aged woman in good health and CMV-seronegative. The sequenced material came from PBMCs. The CDR3 region is CASSLAGTSGRAVETQYF. The CDR3, as DNA: TGTGCCAGCAGTTTAGCCGGGACTAGCGGGAGGGCCGTAGAGACCCAGTACTTC.